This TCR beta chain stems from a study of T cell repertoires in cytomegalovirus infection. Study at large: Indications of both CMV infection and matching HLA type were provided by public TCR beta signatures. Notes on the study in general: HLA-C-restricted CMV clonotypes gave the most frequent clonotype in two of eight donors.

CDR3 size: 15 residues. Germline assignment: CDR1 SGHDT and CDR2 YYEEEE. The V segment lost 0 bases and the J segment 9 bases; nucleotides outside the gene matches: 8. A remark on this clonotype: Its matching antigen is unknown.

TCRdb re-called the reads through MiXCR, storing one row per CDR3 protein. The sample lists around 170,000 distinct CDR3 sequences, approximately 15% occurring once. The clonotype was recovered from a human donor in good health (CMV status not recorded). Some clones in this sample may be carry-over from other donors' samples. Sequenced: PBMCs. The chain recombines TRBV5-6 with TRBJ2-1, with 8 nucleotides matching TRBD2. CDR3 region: CASSLVPGGPGEQFF. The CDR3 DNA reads TGTGCCAGCAGCTTGGTACCGGGAGGGCCAGGTGAGCAGTTCTTC.